The 12 T cell receptor beta chains presented below share a single source sample, sequenced in a study of T cells in narcolepsy. TCRdb's table, derived via immunoSEQ multiplex PCR, lists solely in-frame clones and lacks some. Altogether roughly 25,000 clones are present, around 83% being singletons, with the ten largest covering under 1.5%. Sequencing was carried out using CD45RA- memory CD4+ T cells from PBMCs. The receptors come from a human donor with narcolepsy.

The chain has TRBV27 and TRBJ2-1, with 12 bases matching TRBD2. The CDR3 loop spans 20 amino acids. Germline-derived CDR1 and CDR2 are MNHEY and SMNVEV (reference sequence). The junction had 19 bases not matched to a gene; V was cut back by 2 bases and J by 8 bases. CDR3 protein: CASSLISQWLAGGRLDEQFF. CDR3 DNA: TGTGCCAGCAGTTTAATAAGTCAGTGGCTAGCGGGAGGGCGTCTCGATGAGCAGTTCTTC.

This chain joins TRBV11-2 and TRBJ2-7; 8 nucleotides agree with TRBD1. Germline assignment: CDR1 SGHAT and CDR2 FQNNGV. The CDR3 contains 16 residues. J lost 1 base, V lost 3 bases, and 8 bases had no gene match. Written as DNA, the CDR3 is TGTGCCAGCAGCTTGGGCCGGGACAGGCGATCCTACGAGCAGTACTTC. Its protein product is CASSLGRDRRSYEQYF.

The table lists this clone with a count of one. This sequence joins TRBV28 and TRBJ2-7, with D maybe TRBD1 (5 bases). Germline V gives CDR1 MDHEN, CDR2 SYDVKM. The CDR3 is 12 residues long. V lost 5 bases to trimming and J lost 4 bases, with 9 bases between them. The CDR3 here is CASSTSGYEQYF. The DNA of the CDR3 is TGTGCCAGCAGTACCTCAGGGTACGAGCAGTACTTC.

Points on this clone: The sample contains more than one DNA sequence encoding this CDR3. The rearrangement joins TRBV7-3 to TRBJ2-7; no firm D call. The CDR3 runs to 13 residues. Trimming pared 2 bases from V and 6 bases from J, leaving 11 bases between. CDR1 is SGHTA and CDR2 is FQGTGA in the germline V gene. The CDR3 nucleotides read TGTGCCAGCAGCTTACAAGGCGGTTTCGAGCAGTACTTC. Translated: CASSLQGGFEQYF. The whole variable domain, remainder taken from reference TRBV7-3 and TRBJ2-7, is GAGVSQTPSNKVTEKGKYVELRCDPISGHTALYWYRQSLGQGPEFLIYFQGTGAADDSGLPNDRFFAVRPEGSVSTLKIQRTERGDSAVYLCASSLQGGFEQYFGPGTRLTVT.

The V gene is TRBV5-1, the J gene TRBJ2-1, with 10 nucleotides matching TRBD2. CDR3 length equals 16 residues. Trimming took 0 bases from V and 8 from J; bases not matched to a gene: 8. The germline gives CDR1 SGHRS, CDR2 YFSETQ. CDR3 sequence reads: CASSLGSLAGADEQFF. CDR3 in DNA: TGCGCCAGCAGCTTGGGGTCCCTAGCGGGAGCCGATGAGCAGTTCTTC.

The rearrangement links TRBV11-3 to TRBJ2-1; 11 nucleotides match TRBD2. The CDR3 extends over 16 amino acids. The J segment lost 9 bases and the V segment lost 5 bases, leaving 12 bases of the junction unmatched. Germline-derived CDR1 and CDR2 are SGHNT and YENEEA. This CDR3 is CASSAGGGSGRGEQFF. The CDR3 DNA reads as TGTGCCAGCAGCGCCGGGGGGGGTAGCGGGAGGGGTGAGCAGTTCTTC. Using reference TRBV11-3 and TRBJ2-1 for the parts outside the CDR3, the full variable domain is EAGVVQSPRYKIIEKKQPVAFWCNPISGHNTLYWYLQNLGQGPELLIRYENEEAVDDSQLPKDRFSAERLKGVDSTLKIQPAELGDSAVYLCASSAGGGSGRGEQFFGPGTRLTVL.

The chain's CDR3 is CASSSEFSYEQYF. DNA of the CDR3: TGCGCCAGCAGCTCTGAGTTTTCCTACGAGCAGTACTTC. The chain uses TRBV5-1 and TRBJ2-7; D ambiguous. The germline CDR1 and CDR2 sequences are SGHRS and YFSETQ. Trimming pared 3 bases from V and 1 base from J, leaving 8 bases between. CDR3 length: 13 amino acids.

This chain connects TRBV5-1 to TRBJ1-2, with TRBD1 as a possible D gene (6 bases). V lost 5 bases, J lost 5 bases, and 16 bases lay in between. CDR1 SGHRS and CDR2 YFSETQ come from the germline V gene. The CDR3 sequence is 14 residues long. CDR3 loop: CASRMQGGGYGYTF. CDR3 nucleotide sequence: TGCGCCAGCAGGATGCAAGGGGGTGGTTATGGCTACACCTTC.

The chain employs TRBV5-1 and TRBJ2-3; 10 bases line up with TRBD2. V shed 6 bases, J shed 0 bases, and the junction held 4 bases outside the gene matches. The CDR3 extends over 15 amino acids. CDR1 is SGHRS, CDR2 YFSETQ, per germline. In DNA form, the CDR3 reads TGCGCCAGCACCCTGACTAGCGGGAGCACAGATACGCAGTATTTT. Translated: CASTLTSGSTDTQYF.

CDR3 protein: CAWAGQVDSYTF. CDR3 sequence (DNA): TGTGCCTGGGCAGGACAGGTGGACTCCTACACCTTC. The chain joins TRBV30 to TRBJ1-2, with 7 positions matching TRBD1. V trimming: 5 bases; J trimming: 10 bases; junction bases outside the gene matches: 10. The CDR3 has 12 amino acids. The germline V gene has CDR1 GTSNPN and CDR2 SVGIG (reference sequence).

The chain links TRBV16 to TRBJ2-2, with D possibly matching TRBD1 (6 bases). Between the trimmed V and J ends, which lost 4 bases and 3 bases, there was a span of 12 bases. This CDR3 spans 15 amino acids. In germline, CDR1 is KGHSY, CDR2 FQNENV. The CDR3 bases are TGTGCCAGCAGCCCGCGGACAGTTTACACCGGGGAGCTGTTTTTT. It specifies CASSPRTVYTGELFF.

The genes are TRBV7-6 and TRBJ2-1; D gene uncertain. Trimming removed 0 bases from V and 8 bases from J, with 8 bases in between. The CDR3 runs 13 residues. The V gene's germline CDR1 is SGHVS and CDR2 FNYEAQ. The CDR3, as DNA: TGTGCCAGCAGCTTAGCTGGAGTCGATGAGCAGTTCTTC. It is translated as CASSLAGVDEQFF.